This entry lists 32 T cell receptor beta chains sequenced from one sample in a study of cytomegalovirus exposure and HLA in healthy donors. 13 Jbeta primers and 60 Vbeta primers were used for the PCR. Sequenced by immunoSEQ multiplex PCR; TCRdb stores in-frame clones only, minus some. The top ten clones hold 3% to 4.5% of a sample with 100,000 or so clones, around two thirds of them seen once. Sequenced sample: PBMCs. The source of these receptors is a young man in good health and CMV-seropositive.

The rearrangement links TRBV5-1 to TRBJ2-3; a weak D match, TRBD1 (6 bases). Germline V gives CDR1 SGHRS, CDR2 YFSETQ. Trimming cost V 0 bases and J 7 bases, with 12 bases left between them. The length of the CDR3 is 14 residues. For the CDR3, the DNA is TGCGCCAGCAGCTTGGGGGGGCTGGGAAATACGCAGTATTTT. Protein: CASSLGGLGNTQYF.

This sequence joins TRBV5-8 and TRBJ1-2; TRBD1 agrees at 8 bases. J gave up 14 bases and V 4 bases, and 10 bases lay outside the gene matches. The V gene's germline CDR1 is SGHTS and CDR2 YDEGEE. The CDR3 has 12 residues. The CDR3 DNA follows: TGTGCCAGCAGCCTGGACAGGGAAGGGGTAACCTTC. Translated: CASSLDREGVTF.

This clone has just a few counts. The gene calls are TRBV6-1 and TRBJ1-3, with TRBD1 matching over 7 bases. V shed 2 bases, J shed 2 bases, and the junction held 6 bases outside the gene matches. CDR1 is MNHNS and CDR2 is SASEGT in the germline V gene. This CDR3 comprises 16 residues. CDR3 bases: TGTGCCAGCAGTGAATACGACAGGGCCGCTGGAAACACCATATATTTT. This encodes CASSEYDRAAGNTIYF.

This chain uses TRBV15 with TRBJ2-7, with no clear D. This CDR3 region has 13 residues. CDR1 and CDR2 from the germline V gene are LNHNV and YYDKDF (reference sequence). Trimming took off 5 bases at V and 5 bases at J, with 13 bases between the two ends. The CDR3 reads CATSLPPGHEQYF. CDR3 nucleotides: TGTGCCACCAGCTTGCCGCCAGGCCACGAGCAGTACTTC. The whole variable domain, remainder taken from reference TRBV15 and TRBJ2-7, is DAMVIQNPRYQVTQFGKPVTLSCSQTLNHNVMYWYQQKSSQAPKLLFHYYDKDFNNEADTPDNFQSRRPNTSFCFLDIRSPGLGDTAMYLCATSLPPGHEQYFGPGTRLTVT.

This clone came up a few times. The V and J genes are TRBV18 and TRBJ2-1; possible D gene TRBD2, 5 bases. The CDR3 totals 15 residues. Germline lookup yields CDR1 KGHSH and CDR2 LQKENI. Trimming cost V 2 bases and J 0 bases, with 8 bases left between them. The CDR3 reads CASSPGGYSYNEQFF. The DNA of the CDR3 is TGTGCCAGCTCACCAGGAGGATACTCCTACAATGAGCAGTTCTTC.

V is TRBV9 and J is TRBJ1-4; 7 nucleotides match TRBD1. The CDR3 loop spans 14 amino acids. CDR1 SGDLS and CDR2 YYNGEE come from the germline V gene. J gave up 8 bases and V 1 base, and 5 bases lay outside the gene matches. Here the CDR3 DNA reads TGTGCCAGCAGCGTAACAGGGGTAGGCGAAAAACTGTTTTTT. Translation gives CASSVTGVGEKLFF.

The J gene is TRBJ1-4, the V gene TRBV6-5; TRBD1 is a possible D gene (5 bases). The CDR3 covers 14 residues. Germline values: CDR1 MNHEY, CDR2 SVGAGI. With 2 bases removed from V and 6 bases from J, the gap between germline ends came to 10 bases. CDR3 sequence (DNA): TGTGCCAGCAGTTACAACCAGGGTCATGAAAAACTGTTTTTT. This translates into CASSYNQGHEKLFF.

The chain couples TRBV27 to TRBJ1-2; D may be TRBD1 (6 bases). CDR1 and CDR2 (germline): MNHEY, SMNVEV (reference sequence). The CDR3 extends over 14 amino acids. Between the trimmed V and J ends, which lost 3 bases and 2 bases, there was a span of 10 bases. CDR3 sequence reads: CASSFGTGNYGYTF. The CDR3 DNA reads as TGTGCCAGCAGTTTTGGAACAGGGAACTATGGCTACACCTTC.

This chain joins TRBV4-3 and TRBJ2-3, with 7 nucleotides matching TRBD2. This CDR3 spans 14 amino acids. V was clipped by 6 bases and J by 3 bases; unmatched bases: 6. CDR1 is LGHNA, CDR2 YSLEER, per germline. CDR3 protein: CASRGGRGTDTQYF. CDR3 nucleotides: TGCGCCAGCAGGGGAGGGCGGGGGACAGATACGCAGTATTTT.

The chain carries TRBV29-1 and TRBJ2-7, with D possibly matching TRBD2 (6 bases). Germline V lookup: CDR1 SQVTM, CDR2 ANQGSEA. The V end was cut by 3 bases, the J end by 2 bases, with 8 bases between. This CDR3 contains 12 residues. The CDR3 spells CSVDGGPYEQYF. The DNA for the CDR3 is TGCAGCGTTGACGGGGGACCCTACGAGCAGTACTTC.

A single count supports this clone. Here the CDR3 reads CASSISRLNSGNTIYF. The CDR3 DNA is TGTGCCAGTAGTATATCTCGACTGAACTCTGGAAACACCATATATTTT. This sequence joins TRBV19 and TRBJ1-3; D is ambiguous. CDR3 size: 16 residues. CDR1 is LNHDA and CDR2 is SQIVND in the germline V gene (reference sequence). The germline V and J ends were trimmed by 2 bases and 0 bases, with 11 bases remaining between them. The variable domain in full, with the rest retrieved from reference TRBV19 and TRBJ1-3, is DGGITQSPKYLFRKEGQNVTLSCEQNLNHDAMYWYRQDPGQGLRLIYYSQIVNDFQKGDIAEGYSVSREKKESFPLTVTSAQKNPTAFYLCASSISRLNSGNTIYFGEGSWLTVV.

The chain carries TRBV7-9 and TRBJ1-2; TRBD1 matches 9 bases. After removal of 5 bases from V and 6 bases from J, the junction contained 4 bases not matched to a gene. CDR3 length: 13 residues. Germline V gives CDR1 SEHNR, CDR2 FQNEAQ (reference sequence). The CDR3 sequence: CASSQQGADGYTF. In nucleotides, the CDR3 is TGTGCCAGCAGCCAACAGGGGGCCGATGGCTACACCTTC.

The chain links TRBV2 to TRBJ1-1; D is ambiguous. Germline V lookup: CDR1 SNHLY, CDR2 FYNNEI. Trimming left V 7 bases short and J 0 bases short, with 12 bases between. The CDR3 loop spans 14 amino acids. CDR3 residues: CASIREAMNTEAFF. The CDR3 coding sequence is TGTGCCAGCATACGGGAGGCTATGAACACTGAAGCTTTCTTT. Looking up the rest from reference TRBV2 and TRBJ1-1 gives the full variable domain: EPEVTQTPSHQVTQMGQEVILRCVPISNHLYFYWYRQILGQKVEFLVSFYNNEISEKSEIFDDQFSVERPDGSNFTLKIRSTKLEDSAMYFCASIREAMNTEAFFGQGTRLTVV.

The V and J genes are TRBV7-9 and TRBJ1-2; D may be TRBD1 (6 bases). The CDR3 contains 14 residues. The germline V and J ends were trimmed by 5 bases and 6 bases, with 16 bases remaining between them. Germline V gene lookup returns CDR1 SEHNR and CDR2 FQNEAQ (reference sequence). The CDR3 DNA follows: TGTGCCAGCAGCCGGTTAGGGGGAAGGAATGGCTACACCTTC. Its translation: CASSRLGGRNGYTF. The complete variable domain, with remaining parts taken from reference TRBV7-9 and TRBJ1-2, reads DTGVSQNPRHKITKRGQNVTFRCDPISEHNRLYWYRQTLGQGPEFLTYFQNEAQLEKSRLLSDRFSAERPKGSFSTLEIQRTEQGDSAMYLCASSRLGGRNGYTFGSGTRLTVV.

The chain employs TRBV6-6 and TRBJ2-5, with TRBD1 matching 7 bases. Matching the DNA end better, TRBJ2-7 makes the J call doubtful. CDR1 is MNHNY, CDR2 SVGAGI, per germline (reference sequence). The CDR3 has 13 residues. This CDR3 reads CASSRDSYYEQYF. CDR3 nucleotide sequence: TGTGCCAGCAGTCGGGACAGTTACTACGAGCAGTACTTC.

V and J are TRBV19 and TRBJ2-2; maybe TRBD2 (6 bases). Trimming stripped 3 bases from V and 4 bases from J, with 12 bases between. There are 15 residues in the CDR3. From germline, CDR1 is LNHDA and CDR2 SQIVND (reference sequence). CDR3 loop: CASSISGGITGELFF. CDR3 coding DNA: TGTGCCAGTAGTATCTCGGGCGGGATCACCGGGGAGCTGTTTTTT.

The chain links TRBV12-5 to TRBJ2-7; 10 bases map to TRBD1. This CDR3 spans 13 amino acids. CDR1 and CDR2 (germline): LGHNT, FRNRAP. V dropped 5 bases and J dropped 4; count of bases not matched to a gene: 2. In DNA, the CDR3 is TGTGCTAGTGGTCGGGACAGGGGATACGAGCAGTACTTC. Its protein is CASGRDRGYEQYF.

This clone was observed once. The rearrangement links TRBV11-1 to TRBJ2-5; the D gene is possibly TRBD1 (5 bases). The CDR3 consists of 13 residues. Germline V gene data show CDR1 as SGHAT and CDR2 as FQDESV (reference sequence). V was cut by 1 base and J by 5 bases, with 8 bases left in between. The CDR3, as DNA: TGTGCCAGCAGCTTAGGACAGTCGGAGACCCAGTACTTC. Translation gives CASSLGQSETQYF.

This chain uses TRBV30 with TRBJ2-7, with TRBD1 identical over 9 bases. CDR3 length: 15 amino acids. Germline V gives CDR1 GTSNPN, CDR2 SVGIG (reference sequence). After removal of 0 bases from V and 2 bases from J, the junction contained 5 bases not matched to a gene. The CDR3 here is CAWSVGQGFPYEQYF. CDR3 bases: TGTGCCTGGAGTGTAGGACAGGGGTTTCCCTACGAGCAGTACTTC.

The gene calls are TRBV6-5 and TRBJ2-7; 8 bases match TRBD1. Germline V gene lookup returns CDR1 MNHEY and CDR2 SVGAGI. J was trimmed by 4 bases and V by 4 bases; bases with no gene match: 3. This CDR3 has 13 amino acids. The CDR3 DNA sequence: TGTGCCAGCAGTTCCGGGACAGGATACGAGCAGTACTTC. This encodes CASSSGTGYEQYF.

This clone was counted a few times. CDR3 coding DNA: TGTGCCAGCTCAGGCAGGAACACTGAAGCTTTCTTT. Translated: CASSGRNTEAFF. The chain combines TRBV18 with TRBJ1-1; D is unclear. This CDR3 comprises 12 residues. Trimming stripped 5 bases from V and 1 base from J, with 5 bases between. Germline-derived CDR1 and CDR2 are KGHSH and LQKENI.

The genes are TRBV7-8 and TRBJ1-5, with 8 bases lining up with TRBD1. Unmatched junction bases numbered 8, after V lost 5 bases and J lost 5 bases. The CDR3 covers 15 residues. Germline assignment: CDR1 SGHVS and CDR2 FQNEAQ. The CDR3 nucleotides read TGTGCCAGCAGCCCAGGGGGCTTGCGGGATCAGCCCCAGCATTTT. It specifies CASSPGGLRDQPQHF.

This clone came up a few times. CDR3: CASSLSGVLTF. For the CDR3, the DNA is TGTGCCAGCAGCTTATCGGGGGTCCTGACTTTC. V usage is TRBV11-2 and J usage is TRBJ2-6; D perhaps matches TRBD2 (5 bases). Trimming stripped 2 bases from V and 13 bases from J, with 6 bases between. CDR1 and CDR2 from the germline V gene are SGHAT and FQNNGV. This CDR3 spans 11 amino acids. The whole variable domain, filled in from reference TRBV11-2 and TRBJ2-6, reads EAGVAQSPRYKIIEKRQSVAFWCNPISGHATLYWYQQILGQGPKLLIQFQNNGVVDDSQLPKDRFSAERLKGVDSTLKIQPAKLEDSAVYLCASSLSGVLTFGAGSRLTVL.

The chain carries TRBV7-6 and TRBJ2-5, with D tentatively TRBD2 (5 bases). The length of the CDR3 is 15 residues. Germline V lookup: CDR1 SGHVS, CDR2 FNYEAQ. The V end was cut by 7 bases, the J end by 2 bases, with 17 bases between. The CDR3 sequence is CASNEASGPQETQYF. CDR3 nucleotide sequence: TGTGCCAGCAACGAGGCCAGCGGCCCACAAGAGACCCAGTACTTC. Supplemented by reference TRBV7-6 and TRBJ2-5, the full variable domain reads GAGVSQSPRYKVTKRGQDVALRCDPISGHVSLYWYRQALGQGPEFLTYFNYEAQQDKSGLPNDRFSAERPEGSISTLTIQRTEQRDSAMYRCASNEASGPQETQYFGPGTRLLVL.

This chain connects TRBV2 to TRBJ1-5, with 8 bases fitting TRBD1. The CDR3 covers 17 residues. V was clipped by 7 bases and J by 2 bases; unmatched bases: 13. Germline V CDR1 and CDR2: SNHLY, FYNNEI. The CDR3 bases are TGTGCCAGCACTCTGGGTGACAGGGGAGGTGGCAATCAGCCCCAGCATTTT. Amino acids: CASTLGDRGGGNQPQHF.

The chain combines TRBV4-1 with TRBJ2-1; 10 bases are a match to TRBD2. The CDR3 has 19 residues. Losses at the gene ends were 4 bases for V and 3 bases for J; bases not matched to a gene: 15. Germline values: CDR1 MGHRA, CDR2 YSYEKL. The CDR3 coding sequence is TGCGCCAGCAGCCCTGGCGGGGCCTCCCTAGCGGGAGTCTACAATGAGCAGTTCTTC. This gives the protein CASSPGGASLAGVYNEQFF.

This clone was counted once. Other nucleotide sequences from this sample produce the same CDR3. The CDR3 loop is CASRQGAGNTIYF. In DNA form, the CDR3 reads TGTGCCAGCAGGCAGGGCGCGGGAAACACCATATATTTT. This chain joins TRBV5-4 and TRBJ1-3; D may be TRBD1 (5 bases). V dropped 5 bases and J dropped 4 bases, with 10 bases sitting between them. CDR1 is SGHNT, CDR2 YYREEE, per germline (reference sequence). The CDR3 length is 13 residues. Full variable domain (remainder filled in from reference TRBV5-4 and TRBJ1-3): ETGVTQSPTHLIKTRGQQVTLRCSSQSGHNTVSWYQQALGQGPQFIFQYYREEENGRGNFPPRFSGLQFPNYSSELNVNALELDDSALYLCASRQGAGNTIYFGEGSWLTVV.

This chain joins TRBV12-5 and TRBJ2-7; D perhaps matches TRBD1 (6 bases). From germline, CDR1 is LGHNT and CDR2 FRNRAP. This CDR3 is 14 amino acids long. V was shortened by 1 base and J by 3 bases, with 10 bases between the two germline ends. CDR3 in amino acids: CASGLDGTFYEQYF. The CDR3 DNA reads TGTGCTAGTGGTTTGGACGGGACATTCTACGAGCAGTACTTC. Full variable domain (missing parts from reference TRBV12-5 and TRBJ2-7): DARVTQTPRHKVTEMGQEVTMRCQPILGHNTVFWYRQTMMQGLELLAYFRNRAPLDDSGMPKDRFSAEMPDATLATLKIQPSEPRDSAVYFCASGLDGTFYEQYFGPGTRLTVT.

The chain uses TRBV5-1 and TRBJ2-3; no definite D call. Germline CDR1 reads SGHRS; CDR2 reads YFSETQ. The CDR3 is 15 amino acids. V was pared by 1 base and J by 2 bases, with 11 bases between. Here the CDR3 DNA reads TGCGCCAGCAGCTTGAGTGACACCCACACAGATACGCAGTATTTT. Protein: CASSLSDTHTDTQYF.

This rearrangement joins TRBV7-2 to TRBJ1-1; possible D gene TRBD1, 5 bases. The V end lost 8 bases, the J end lost 1 base, and 11 bases lay between the germline ends. The CDR3 runs 13 residues. CDR1 and CDR2 (germline): SGHTA, FQGNSA. CDR3 DNA sequence: TGTGCCAGCGGGGCTGTGGGGAACACTGAAGCTTTCTTT. Translation: CASGAVGNTEAFF.

The chain combines TRBV7-2 with TRBJ2-1; D is uncertain. Between the trimmed V and J ends, which lost 5 bases and 3 bases, there was a span of 5 bases. Germline lookup yields CDR1 SGHTA and CDR2 FQGNSA. There are 12 residues in the CDR3. This CDR3 is CASSLVYNEQFF. In DNA form, the CDR3 reads TGTGCCAGCAGCCTTGTCTACAATGAGCAGTTCTTC.

The count of this clone is one. J is TRBJ2-7 and V is TRBV10-3, with D possibly TRBD2 on 7 matching bases. The CDR3 has 14 residues. Germline V gene lookup returns CDR1 ENHRY and CDR2 SYGVKD. V lost 7 bases to trimming and J lost 0 bases, with 13 bases between them. CDR3 sequence reads: CAITKGGDSYEQYF. The CDR3, as DNA: TGTGCCATCACCAAGGGGGGGGACTCCTACGAGCAGTACTTC.